This entry is about one T cell receptor beta chain. Methods used by the authors: The authors estimated nucleated cell counts from reference gene primer amplification. Produced via immunoSEQ multiplex PCR; TCRdb's table is partial and in-frame only. V, J and clone size reflect that table, while D and trimming were determined from the DNA. The repertoire has about 220,000 clones, 80% to 90% of them found once; the top ten carry over 3%. The CDR3 consists of 15 residues. Germline loops: CDR1 SGHAT, CDR2 FQNNGV. V gave up 5 bases and J gave up 2 bases, with 15 bases separating them. The sample comes from a study of blood T cell repertoires in COVID-19. Overall study context: Acute-phase and convalescent COVID-19 samples originated in the United States, Italy and Spain.

Material for sequencing was PBMCs or T cells enriched from blood (not recorded which). This TCR derives from a middle-aged woman with acute COVID-19. This chain links TRBV11-2 with TRBJ2-5, with D tentatively TRBD2 (5 bases). Here the CDR3 reads CASSPLGREQETQYF. In DNA form, the CDR3 reads TGTGCCAGCAGCCCTTTGGGAAGGGAGCAAGAGACCCAGTACTTC. The full variable domain, completed using reference TRBV11-2 and TRBJ2-5, is EAGVAQSPRYKIIEKRQSVAFWCNPISGHATLYWYQQILGQGPKLLIQFQNNGVVDDSQLPKDRFSAERLKGVDSTLKIQPAKLEDSAVYLCASSPLGREQETQYFGPGTRLLVL.